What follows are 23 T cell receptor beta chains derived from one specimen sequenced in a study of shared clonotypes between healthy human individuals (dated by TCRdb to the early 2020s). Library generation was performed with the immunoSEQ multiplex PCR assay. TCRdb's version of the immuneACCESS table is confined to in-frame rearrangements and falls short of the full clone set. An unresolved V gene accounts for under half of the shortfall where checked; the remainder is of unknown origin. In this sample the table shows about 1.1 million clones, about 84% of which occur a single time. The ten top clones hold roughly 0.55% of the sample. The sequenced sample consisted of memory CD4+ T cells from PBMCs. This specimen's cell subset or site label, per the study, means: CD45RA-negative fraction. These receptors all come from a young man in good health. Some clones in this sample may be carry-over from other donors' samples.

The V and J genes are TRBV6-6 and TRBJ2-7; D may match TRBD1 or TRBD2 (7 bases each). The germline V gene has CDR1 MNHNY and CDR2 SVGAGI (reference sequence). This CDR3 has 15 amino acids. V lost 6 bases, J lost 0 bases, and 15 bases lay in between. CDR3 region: CASRSRGGSSYEQYF. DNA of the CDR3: TGTGCCAGCAGGAGCAGGGGGGGAAGCTCCTACGAGCAGTACTTC.

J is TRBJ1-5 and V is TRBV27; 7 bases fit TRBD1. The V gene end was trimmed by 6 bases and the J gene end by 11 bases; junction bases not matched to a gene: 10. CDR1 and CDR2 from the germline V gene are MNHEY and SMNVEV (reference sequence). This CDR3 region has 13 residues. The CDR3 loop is CASSLDRREAQHF. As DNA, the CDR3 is TGTGCCAGCAGCCTGGACAGGCGGGAGGCCCAGCATTTT.

CDR3 nucleotides: TGTGCCAGCAGTTTCCCGGTTGGGGGCGGCTATGGCTACACCTTC. Translation: CASSFPVGGGYGYTF. The chain joins TRBV28 to TRBJ1-2; D perhaps matches TRBD1 (6 bases). CDR3 length: 15 amino acids. Trimming removed 3 bases at V and 4 bases at J, with 15 bases between. Looked up from germline, CDR1 is MDHEN and CDR2 is SYDVKM.

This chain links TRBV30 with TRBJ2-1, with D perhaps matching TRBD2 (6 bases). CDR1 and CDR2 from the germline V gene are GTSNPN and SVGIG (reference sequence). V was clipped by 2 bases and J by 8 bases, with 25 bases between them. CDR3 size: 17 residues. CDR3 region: CAWSPNKPGLPADEQFF. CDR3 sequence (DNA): TGTGCCTGGAGTCCCAACAAACCGGGACTCCCAGCAGATGAGCAGTTCTTC.

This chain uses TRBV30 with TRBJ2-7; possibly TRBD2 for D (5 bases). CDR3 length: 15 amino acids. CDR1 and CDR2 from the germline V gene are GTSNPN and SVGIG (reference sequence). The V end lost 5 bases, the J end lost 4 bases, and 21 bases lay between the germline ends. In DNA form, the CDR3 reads TGTGCCTGGGCCCCCAGGAGGAGCGCGGAATACGAGCAGTACTTC. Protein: CAWAPRRSAEYEQYF.

The CDR3 nucleotides are TGTGCTAGTGGTTTTGCCCAGGGGGATATTAACTATGGCTACACCTTC. Translation gives CASGFAQGDINYGYTF. The chain recombines TRBV12-5 with TRBJ1-2, with TRBD1 identical over 7 bases. Germline loops: CDR1 LGHNT, CDR2 FRNRAP. Trimming cost V 3 bases and J 1 base; bases outside gene matches: 8. The CDR3 runs to 16 residues.

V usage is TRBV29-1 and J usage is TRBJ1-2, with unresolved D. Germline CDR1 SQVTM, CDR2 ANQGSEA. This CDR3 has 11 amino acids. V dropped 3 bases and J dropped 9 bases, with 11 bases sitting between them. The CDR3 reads CSVERGLSYTF. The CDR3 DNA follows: TGCAGCGTTGAGCGGGGTTTAAGCTACACCTTC.

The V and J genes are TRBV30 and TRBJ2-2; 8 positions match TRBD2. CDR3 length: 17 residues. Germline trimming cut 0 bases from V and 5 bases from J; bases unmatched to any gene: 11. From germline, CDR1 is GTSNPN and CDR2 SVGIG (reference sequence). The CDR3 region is CAWSVLPSGSPTGELFF. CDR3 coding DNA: TGTGCCTGGAGTGTACTGCCTAGCGGGTCACCAACCGGGGAGCTGTTTTTT.

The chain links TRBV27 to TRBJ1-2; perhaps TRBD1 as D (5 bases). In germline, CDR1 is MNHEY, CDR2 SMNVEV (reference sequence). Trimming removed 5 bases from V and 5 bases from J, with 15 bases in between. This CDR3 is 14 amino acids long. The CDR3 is CASSPRQRGYGYTF. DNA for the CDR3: TGTGCCAGCAGTCCGAGACAGCGCGGGTATGGCTACACCTTC.

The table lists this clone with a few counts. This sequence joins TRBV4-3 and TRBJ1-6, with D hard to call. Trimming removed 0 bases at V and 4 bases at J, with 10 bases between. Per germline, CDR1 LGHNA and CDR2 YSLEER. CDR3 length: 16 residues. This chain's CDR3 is CASSQDATAYNSPLHF. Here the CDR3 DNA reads TGCGCCAGCAGCCAAGATGCGACGGCTTATAATTCACCCCTCCACTTT.

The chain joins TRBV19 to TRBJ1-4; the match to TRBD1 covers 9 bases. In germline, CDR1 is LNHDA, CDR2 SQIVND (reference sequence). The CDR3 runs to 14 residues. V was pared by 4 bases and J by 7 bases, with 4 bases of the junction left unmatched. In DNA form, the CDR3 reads TGTGCCAGTAGTACCGGGACAGGGCCTGAAAAACTGTTTTTT. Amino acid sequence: CASSTGTGPEKLFF.

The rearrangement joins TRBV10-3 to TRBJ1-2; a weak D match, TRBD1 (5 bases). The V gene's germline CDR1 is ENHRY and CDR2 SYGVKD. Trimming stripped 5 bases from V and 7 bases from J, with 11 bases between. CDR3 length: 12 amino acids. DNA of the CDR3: TGTGCCATCAGTCCGGGGACGCCTGGCTACACCTTC. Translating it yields CAISPGTPGYTF.

The CDR3 sequence: CASSYRGQGSEAFF. The CDR3 DNA is TGTGCCAGCAGTTACCGGGGACAGGGCTCTGAAGCTTTCTTT. The V gene is TRBV6-5, the J gene TRBJ1-1; 9 positions match TRBD1. The germline CDR1 and CDR2 sequences are MNHEY and SVGAGI. The CDR3 extends over 14 amino acids. The V segment lost 2 bases and the J segment 6 bases; nucleotides outside the gene matches: 4.

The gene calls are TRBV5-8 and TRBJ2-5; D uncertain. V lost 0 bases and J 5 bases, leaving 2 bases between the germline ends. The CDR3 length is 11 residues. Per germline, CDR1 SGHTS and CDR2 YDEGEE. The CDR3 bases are TGTGCCAGCAGCTTGGCCGAGACCCAGTACTTC. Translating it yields CASSLAETQYF.

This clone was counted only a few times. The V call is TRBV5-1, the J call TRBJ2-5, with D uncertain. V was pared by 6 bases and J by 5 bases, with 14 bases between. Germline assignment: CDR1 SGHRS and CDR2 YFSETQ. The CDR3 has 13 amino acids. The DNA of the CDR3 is TGCGCCAGCACCGCCGAGTTGGGGGAGACCCAGTACTTC. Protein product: CASTAELGETQYF.

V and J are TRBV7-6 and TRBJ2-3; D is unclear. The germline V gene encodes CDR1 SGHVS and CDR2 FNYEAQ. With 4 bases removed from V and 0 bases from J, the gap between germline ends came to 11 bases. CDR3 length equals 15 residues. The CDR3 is CASSSLWTSTDTQYF. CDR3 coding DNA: TGTGCCAGCAGCTCCTTATGGACGAGCACAGATACGCAGTATTTT.

In DNA form, the CDR3 reads TGTGCCAGTAGGATACAGGGGACGGGCACTGAAGCTTTCTTT. Translated, it gives CASRIQGTGTEAFF. V usage is TRBV19 and J usage is TRBJ1-1; 7 nucleotides line up with TRBD1. The CDR3 consists of 14 residues. V lost 6 bases and J lost 4; bases outside the gene matches: 8. In germline, CDR1 is LNHDA, CDR2 SQIVND (reference sequence).

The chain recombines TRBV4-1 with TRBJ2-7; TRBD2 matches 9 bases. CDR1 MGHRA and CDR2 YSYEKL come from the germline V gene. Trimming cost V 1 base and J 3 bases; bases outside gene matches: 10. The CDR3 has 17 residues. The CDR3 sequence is CASSQGALREGGYEQYF. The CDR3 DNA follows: TGCGCCAGCAGCCAAGGGGCTCTGCGGGAGGGAGGCTACGAGCAGTACTTC.

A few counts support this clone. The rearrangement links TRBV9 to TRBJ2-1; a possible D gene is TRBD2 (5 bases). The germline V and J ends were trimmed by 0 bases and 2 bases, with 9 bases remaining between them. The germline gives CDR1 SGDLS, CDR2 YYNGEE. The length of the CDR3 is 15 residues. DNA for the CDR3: TGTGCCAGCAGCGTAGACGGGGTCCCCTACAATGAGCAGTTCTTC. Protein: CASSVDGVPYNEQFF.

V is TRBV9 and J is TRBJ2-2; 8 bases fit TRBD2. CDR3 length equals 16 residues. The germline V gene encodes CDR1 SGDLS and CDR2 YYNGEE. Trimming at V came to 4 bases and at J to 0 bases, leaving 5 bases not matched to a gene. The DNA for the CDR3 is TGTGCCAGCAGCTCCCGAGCGGGGGCGAACACCGGGGAGCTGTTTTTT. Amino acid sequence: CASSSRAGANTGELFF.

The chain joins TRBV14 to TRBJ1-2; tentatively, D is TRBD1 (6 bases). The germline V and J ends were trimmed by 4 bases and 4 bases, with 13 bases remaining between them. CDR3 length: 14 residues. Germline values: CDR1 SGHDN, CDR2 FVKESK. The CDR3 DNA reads TGTGCCAGCAGCCTCGGGGGGGGCCTCTATGGCTACACCTTC. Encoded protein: CASSLGGGLYGYTF.

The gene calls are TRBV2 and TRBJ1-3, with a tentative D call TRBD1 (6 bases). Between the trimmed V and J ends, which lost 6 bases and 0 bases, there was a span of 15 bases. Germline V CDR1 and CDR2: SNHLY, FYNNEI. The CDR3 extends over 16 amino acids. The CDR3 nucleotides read TGTGCCAGCAGGCCACGGGACACCTACTCTGGAAACACCATATATTTT. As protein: CASRPRDTYSGNTIYF.

The CDR3 loop is CASRDRPGLAAKISNTGELFF. The CDR3, as DNA: TGTGCCAGCAGGGACAGACCGGGACTAGCGGCGAAAATTTCGAACACCGGGGAGCTGTTTTTT. This sequence joins TRBV28 and TRBJ2-2; TRBD2 agrees at 11 bases. Trimming took 6 bases from V and 0 from J; bases not matched to a gene: 18. Germline assignment: CDR1 MDHEN and CDR2 SYDVKM. The CDR3 runs 21 residues. The variable domain in full, completed from reference TRBV28 and TRBJ2-2, reads DVKVTQSSRYLVKRTGEKVFLECVQDMDHENMFWYRQDPGLGLRLIYFSYDVKMKEKGDIPEGYSVSREKKERFSLILESASTNQTSMYLCASRDRPGLAAKISNTGELFFGEGSRLTVL.